This TCR beta chain derives from a study of identical twins. Study-wide points: While abundant cord blood beta clonotypes carried fewer insertions, memory repertoires showed no such pattern. Findings depended on cross-sectional statistics rather than tracking the same donors.

This clonotype came up many times. Its matching antigen is unknown. The length of the CDR3 is 14 residues. The germline V gene has CDR1 MNHEY and CDR2 SVGAGI. Trimming took off 5 bases at V and 9 bases at J, with 17 bases between the two ends. Unique molecular identifiers were present on cDNA, and template switching added a universal primer site. TCRdb re-analysed the 5' RACE reads in MiXCR, keeping a single row per CDR3 protein. The sample has around 370,000 distinct CDR3 sequences, around 9.7% seen once. The J gene is TRBJ2-1, the V gene TRBV6-5, with D possibly being TRBD1 (5 bases). The TCR was taken from a woman aged 50 to 60 in good health. Sequences were obtained from naive T cells sorted from blood. The CDR3 nucleotides are TGTGCCAGCAGTGGGTCTGGGGCACCTCGTGAGCAGTTCTTC. Translation: CASSGSGAPREQFF.